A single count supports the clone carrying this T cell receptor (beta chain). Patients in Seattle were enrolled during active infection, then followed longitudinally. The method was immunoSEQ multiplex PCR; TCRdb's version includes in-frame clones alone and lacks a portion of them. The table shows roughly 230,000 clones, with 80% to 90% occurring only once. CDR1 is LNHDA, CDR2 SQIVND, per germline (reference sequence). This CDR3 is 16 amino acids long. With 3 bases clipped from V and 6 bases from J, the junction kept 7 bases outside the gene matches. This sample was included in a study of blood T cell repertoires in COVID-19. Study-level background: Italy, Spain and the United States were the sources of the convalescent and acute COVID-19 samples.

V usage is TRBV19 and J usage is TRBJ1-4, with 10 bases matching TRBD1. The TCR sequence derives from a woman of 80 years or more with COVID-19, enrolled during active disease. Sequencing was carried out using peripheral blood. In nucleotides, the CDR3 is TGTGCCAGTAGTATCGACAGGGGGCCTGTAGATGAAAAACTGTTTTTT. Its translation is CASSIDRGPVDEKLFF.